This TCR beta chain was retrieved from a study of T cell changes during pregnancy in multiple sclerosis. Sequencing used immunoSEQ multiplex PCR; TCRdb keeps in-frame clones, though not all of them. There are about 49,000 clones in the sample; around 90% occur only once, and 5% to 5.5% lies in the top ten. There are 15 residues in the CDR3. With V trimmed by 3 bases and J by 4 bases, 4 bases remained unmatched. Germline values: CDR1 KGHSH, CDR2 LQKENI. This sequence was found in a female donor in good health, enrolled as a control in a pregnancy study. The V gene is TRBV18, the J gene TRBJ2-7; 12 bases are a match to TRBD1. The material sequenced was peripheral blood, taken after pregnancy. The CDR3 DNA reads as TGTGCCAGCTCACCTGGGACAGGGGGCGCGTACGAGCAGTACTTC. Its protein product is CASSPGTGGAYEQYF.